This entry lists 28 T cell receptor beta chains sequenced from one sample in a study of blood T cell repertoires in COVID-19. Data came from immunoSEQ multiplex PCR; TCRdb stores just in-frame clones and leaves some out. The table has 300,000 to 350,000 clones, 85% to 95% seen once. Sequencing input: PBMCs or T cells enriched from blood (not recorded which). These receptors were collected from a woman aged 25 to 39 who had been exposed to COVID-19.

This sequence joins TRBV3-1 (or the pseudogene TRBV3-2) and TRBJ2-3; 14 bases line up with TRBD2. Germline V gene sequence: CDR1 LGHDT, CDR2 YNNKEL (reference sequence). The length of the CDR3 is 16 residues. The V gene end was trimmed by 7 bases and the J gene end by 4 bases; junction bases not matched to a gene: 7. CDR3 nucleotide sequence: TGTGCCAGCACGCGACTAGCGGGGGGGTTCGCAGATACGCAGTATTTT. Translating gives CASTRLAGGFADTQYF.

CDR3 coding DNA: TGTGCCAGCAGTGGGTCCGGGACAGGGGATGGTGAAGCTTTCTTT. As protein: CASSGSGTGDGEAFF. The chain uses TRBV28 and TRBJ1-1; 10 bases fit TRBD1. CDR3 size: 15 residues. From germline, CDR1 is MDHEN and CDR2 SYDVKM. Trimming took 5 bases from V and 7 from J; bases not matched to a gene: 10.

The chain uses TRBV6-2 or TRBV6-3 and TRBJ1-5; D is unclear. Germline V gene lookup returns CDR1 MNHEY and CDR2 SVGEGT. This CDR3 comprises 15 residues. Deletions cut 2 bases from V and 2 bases from J, with 10 bases between. CDR3 amino acids: CASSYEAVGNQPQHF. The CDR3 nucleotides read TGTGCCAGCAGTTACGAGGCAGTAGGCAATCAGCCCCAGCATTTT.

This chain uses TRBV6-5 with TRBJ2-7, with 8 bases matching TRBD2. CDR3 length: 14 residues. Germline trimming cut 6 bases from V and 2 bases from J; bases unmatched to any gene: 6. Germline-derived CDR1 and CDR2 are MNHEY and SVGAGI. CDR3 loop: CASSREGRTYEQYF. The DNA of the CDR3 is TGTGCCAGCAGCCGGGAGGGTAGGACCTACGAGCAGTACTTC.

The J gene is TRBJ1-3, the V gene TRBV7-2; D is ambiguous. The V gene's germline CDR1 is SGHTA and CDR2 FQGNSA. This CDR3 spans 15 amino acids. V lost 0 bases to trimming and J lost 3 bases, with 9 bases between them. CDR3 region: CASSLAGLGGNTIYF. In DNA, the CDR3 is TGTGCCAGCAGCTTAGCAGGACTGGGTGGAAACACCATATATTTT.

The chain combines TRBV3-1 (or the pseudogene TRBV3-2) with TRBJ2-3, with 8 bases aligning to TRBD1. J was trimmed by 2 bases and V by 2 bases; bases with no gene match: 6. Looked up from germline, CDR1 is LGHDT and CDR2 is YNNKEL (reference sequence). The CDR3 has 16 residues. The chain's CDR3 is CASSQNAGGFTDTQYF. The CDR3 DNA sequence: TGTGCCAGCAGCCAAAATGCAGGGGGCTTCACAGATACGCAGTATTTT.

The chain recombines TRBV6-5 with TRBJ1-5; TRBD1 matches at 7 bases. Per germline, CDR1 MNHEY and CDR2 SVGAGI. The CDR3 length is 15 residues. V trimming: 6 bases; J trimming: 3 bases; junction bases outside the gene matches: 8. This chain's CDR3 is CASRALGTDNQPQHF. As DNA, the CDR3 is TGTGCCAGCAGAGCCCTCGGGACAGACAATCAGCCCCAGCATTTT.

V is TRBV13 and J is TRBJ2-3, with 10 positions matching TRBD2. Trimming at V came to 4 bases and at J to 3 bases, leaving 7 bases not matched to a gene. CDR3 length equals 16 residues. Germline loops: CDR1 PRHDT, CDR2 FYEKMQ (reference sequence). The DNA for the CDR3 is TGTGCCAGCAGCTCCAGCGGGGGGGCCGGGACAGATACGCAGTATTTT. Translation: CASSSSGGAGTDTQYF.

The V and J genes are TRBV27 and TRBJ1-2, with D possibly being TRBD1 (6 bases). The germline V and J ends were trimmed by 6 bases and 0 bases, with 11 bases remaining between them. Germline lookup yields CDR1 MNHEY and CDR2 SMNVEV (reference sequence). This CDR3 spans 14 amino acids. The CDR3 nucleotides read TGTGCCAGCAGCCTTGGACAGCCTAACTATGGCTACACCTTC. Its translation: CASSLGQPNYGYTF.

The V gene is TRBV9, the J gene TRBJ2-4, with D possibly being TRBD2 (7 bases). CDR1 is SGDLS, CDR2 YYNGEE, per germline. The V and J ends lost 4 bases and 4 bases respectively, with 21 bases between them. CDR3 length equals 17 residues. CDR3 residues: CASSQGTGRGSKNIQYF. In DNA form, the CDR3 reads TGTGCCAGCAGCCAGGGGACTGGGCGGGGGTCTAAAAACATTCAGTACTTC.

This clone was counted a single time. The J gene is TRBJ1-2, the V gene TRBV18, with D perhaps TRBD1 (5 bases). The germline V gene encodes CDR1 KGHSH and CDR2 LQKENI. The CDR3 contains 14 residues. V dropped 2 bases and J dropped 5 bases, with 12 bases sitting between them. The CDR3 loop is CASSPNLGEYGYTF. CDR3 nucleotide sequence: TGTGCCAGCTCACCAAATCTAGGGGAATATGGCTACACCTTC.

The V call is TRBV27, the J call TRBJ1-2; TRBD1 matches at 11 bases. The CDR3 covers 17 residues. From germline, CDR1 is MNHEY and CDR2 SMNVEV (reference sequence). V dropped 6 bases and J dropped 0; count of bases not matched to a gene: 9. CDR3: CASRPSGTGGSNYGYTF. In DNA, the CDR3 is TGTGCCAGCAGACCCTCCGGGACAGGGGGGTCTAACTATGGCTACACCTTC.

This clone was detected once. The V and J genes are TRBV2 and TRBJ2-7; 11 nucleotides line up with TRBD1. Germline V gene data show CDR1 as SNHLY and CDR2 as FYNNEI. This CDR3 comprises 13 residues. V was pared by 9 bases and J by 4 bases, with 5 bases of the junction left unmatched. The CDR3 region is CASAGQGAYEQYF. In nucleotides, the CDR3 is TGTGCCAGTGCTGGACAGGGGGCGTACGAGCAGTACTTC.

V gene TRBV12-3 or TRBV12-4 combines with J gene TRBJ1-1; D is unresolved. This CDR3 is 12 amino acids long. With 3 bases removed from V and 4 bases from J, the gap between germline ends came to 6 bases. The CDR3 here is CASSFAVTEAFF. The CDR3 DNA reads TGTGCCAGCAGTTTCGCGGTCACTGAAGCTTTCTTT.

In this sample, this clone turned up once. The chain carries TRBV6-5 and TRBJ1-2; 8 bases are shared with TRBD1. Germline values: CDR1 MNHEY, CDR2 SVGAGI. The CDR3 contains 15 residues. J lost 4 bases, V lost 4 bases, and 8 bases had no gene match. The CDR3 nucleotides read TGTGCCAGCAGTTCCCGAACAGGGGGATTCTATGGCTACACCTTC. The encoded protein is CASSSRTGGFYGYTF.

The chain recombines TRBV12-3 or TRBV12-4 with TRBJ1-2; no reliable D call. This CDR3 contains 13 residues. V dropped 6 bases and J dropped 8 bases, with 16 bases sitting between them. This CDR3 reads CASRSGSGSGYTF. Written as DNA, the CDR3 is TGTGCCAGCAGATCGGGTAGTGGCTCAGGCTACACCTTC.

The CDR3 DNA is TGCGCCAGCAGCTCCGACAGGGCTCTCTCTGGGGCCAACGTCCTGACTTTC. Amino acids: CASSSDRALSGANVLTF. The chain recombines TRBV4-1 with TRBJ2-6; 7 bases fit TRBD1. CDR1 MGHRA and CDR2 YSYEKL come from the germline V gene. This CDR3 spans 17 amino acids. The ends lost 5 bases at V and 0 bases at J; junction bases unmatched: 7.

The chain uses TRBV5-5 and TRBJ1-5; 7 bases are shared with TRBD1. Germline CDR1 and CDR2: SGHKS and YYEKEE (reference sequence). The CDR3 extends over 15 amino acids. Trimming removed 4 bases from V and 6 bases from J; junction bases left unmatched: 10. The CDR3 loop reads CASSLWTGGGQPQHF. The CDR3 DNA reads TGTGCCAGCAGCCTTTGGACAGGAGGTGGTCAGCCCCAGCATTTT.

The rearrangement joins TRBV7-9 to TRBJ2-3; TRBD2 matches 7 bases. The CDR3 length is 12 residues. Looked up from germline, CDR1 is SEHNR and CDR2 is FQNEAQ (reference sequence). The CDR3 loop reads CAGGVGTDTQYF. CDR3 in DNA: TGTGCGGGGGGGGTAGGGACAGATACGCAGTATTTT.

This chain joins TRBV5-4 and TRBJ2-2, with a tentative D call TRBD1 (6 bases). Germline V gene sequence: CDR1 SGHNT, CDR2 YYREEE (reference sequence). The ends were cut back, 2 bases at V and 5 bases at J, with 13 bases in the middle. This CDR3 comprises 15 residues. The CDR3: CASSFRPGTTGELFF. CDR3 nucleotides: TGTGCCAGCAGCTTCCGTCCGGGGACAACCGGGGAGCTGTTTTTT.

The J gene is TRBJ1-2, the V gene TRBV4-3, with TRBD1 identical over 8 bases. The CDR3 spans 16 residues. CDR1 and CDR2 from the germline V gene are LGHNA and YSLEER. J lost 3 bases, V lost 1 base, and 7 bases had no gene match. The CDR3 DNA reads TGCGCCAGCAGCCAAGTCAAGACAGGGGAGGACTATGGCTACACCTTC. Translating it yields CASSQVKTGEDYGYTF.

The V and J genes are TRBV10-3 and TRBJ1-1, with TRBD1 identical over 7 bases. The CDR3 is 13 amino acids. Germline CDR1 is ENHRY and CDR2 is SYGVKD. The ends lost 2 bases at V and 8 bases at J; junction bases unmatched: 5. The CDR3 sequence: CAISEGRDSEAFF. CDR3 DNA sequence: TGTGCCATCAGTGAGGGGCGGGACAGCGAAGCTTTCTTT.

V gene TRBV30 combines with J gene TRBJ1-4, with D possibly TRBD1 on 5 matching bases. Germline lookup yields CDR1 GTSNPN and CDR2 SVGIG (reference sequence). The V gene lost 4 bases and the J gene lost 7 bases, with 13 bases spanning the gap. The CDR3 spans 13 residues. In DNA, the CDR3 is TGTGCCTGGAAAAGGGGTTTCGGTGAAAAACTGTTTTTT. Translation gives CAWKRGFGEKLFF.

The J gene is TRBJ1-4, the V gene TRBV18; tentatively, D is TRBD1 (5 bases). The CDR3 extends over 15 amino acids. Trimming removed 2 bases at V and 7 bases at J, with 14 bases between. Germline assignment: CDR1 KGHSH and CDR2 LQKENI. The CDR3, as DNA: TGTGCCAGCTCACCATCGGCTCGGGGGGGTGAAAAACTGTTTTTT. Translation: CASSPSARGGEKLFF.

V usage is TRBV7-2 and J usage is TRBJ2-1; 11 positions agree with TRBD2. Germline V CDR1 and CDR2: SGHTA, FQGNSA. With 1 base clipped from V and 4 bases from J, the junction kept 3 bases outside the gene matches. The CDR3 length is 16 residues. In DNA, the CDR3 is TGTGCCAGCAGCTTAGTTGGGACTAGCGGATACAATGAGCAGTTCTTC. As protein: CASSLVGTSGYNEQFF.

This clone came up once. V gene TRBV7-3 combines with J gene TRBJ2-1; D might be TRBD2 (5 bases). The CDR3 has 14 residues. V shed 5 bases and J shed 0 bases, with 8 bases lying between them. The germline CDR1 and CDR2 sequences are SGHTA and FQGTGA. The CDR3 bases are TGTGCCAGCAGCCCGCGGGTCTCCTACAATGAGCAGTTCTTC. This gives the protein CASSPRVSYNEQFF.

This chain joins TRBV5-1 and TRBJ1-4; 9 nucleotides line up with TRBD1. V gave up 4 bases and J gave up 3 bases; unmatched junction bases: 7. The germline gives CDR1 SGHRS, CDR2 YFSETQ. The CDR3 is made up of 16 amino acids. The chain's CDR3 is CASSPTGGTPNEKLFF. The CDR3 coding sequence is TGCGCCAGCAGCCCCACAGGGGGCACACCTAATGAAAAACTGTTTTTT.

The chain is built from TRBV5-1 and TRBJ2-7, with 7 bases lining up with TRBD1. Trimming at V came to 4 bases and at J to 3 bases, leaving 10 bases not matched to a gene. There are 15 residues in the CDR3. CDR1 is SGHRS, CDR2 YFSETQ, per germline. CDR3 loop: CASSRGTGVDYEQYF. For the CDR3, the DNA is TGCGCCAGCAGCCGGGGCACAGGGGTTGACTACGAGCAGTACTTC.